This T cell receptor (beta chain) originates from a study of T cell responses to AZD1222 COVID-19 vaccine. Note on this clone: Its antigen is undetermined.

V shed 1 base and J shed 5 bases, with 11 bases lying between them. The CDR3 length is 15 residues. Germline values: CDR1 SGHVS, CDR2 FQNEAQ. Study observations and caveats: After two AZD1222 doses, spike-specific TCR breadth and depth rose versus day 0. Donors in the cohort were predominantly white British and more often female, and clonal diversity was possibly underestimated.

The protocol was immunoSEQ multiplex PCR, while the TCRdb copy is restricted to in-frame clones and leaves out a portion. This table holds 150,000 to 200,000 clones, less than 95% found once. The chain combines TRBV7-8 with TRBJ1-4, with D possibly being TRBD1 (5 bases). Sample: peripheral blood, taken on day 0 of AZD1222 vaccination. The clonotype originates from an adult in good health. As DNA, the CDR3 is TGTGCCAGCAGCTTAGTGGGGGGTGCGAATGAAAAACTGTTTTTT. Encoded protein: CASSLVGGANEKLFF.